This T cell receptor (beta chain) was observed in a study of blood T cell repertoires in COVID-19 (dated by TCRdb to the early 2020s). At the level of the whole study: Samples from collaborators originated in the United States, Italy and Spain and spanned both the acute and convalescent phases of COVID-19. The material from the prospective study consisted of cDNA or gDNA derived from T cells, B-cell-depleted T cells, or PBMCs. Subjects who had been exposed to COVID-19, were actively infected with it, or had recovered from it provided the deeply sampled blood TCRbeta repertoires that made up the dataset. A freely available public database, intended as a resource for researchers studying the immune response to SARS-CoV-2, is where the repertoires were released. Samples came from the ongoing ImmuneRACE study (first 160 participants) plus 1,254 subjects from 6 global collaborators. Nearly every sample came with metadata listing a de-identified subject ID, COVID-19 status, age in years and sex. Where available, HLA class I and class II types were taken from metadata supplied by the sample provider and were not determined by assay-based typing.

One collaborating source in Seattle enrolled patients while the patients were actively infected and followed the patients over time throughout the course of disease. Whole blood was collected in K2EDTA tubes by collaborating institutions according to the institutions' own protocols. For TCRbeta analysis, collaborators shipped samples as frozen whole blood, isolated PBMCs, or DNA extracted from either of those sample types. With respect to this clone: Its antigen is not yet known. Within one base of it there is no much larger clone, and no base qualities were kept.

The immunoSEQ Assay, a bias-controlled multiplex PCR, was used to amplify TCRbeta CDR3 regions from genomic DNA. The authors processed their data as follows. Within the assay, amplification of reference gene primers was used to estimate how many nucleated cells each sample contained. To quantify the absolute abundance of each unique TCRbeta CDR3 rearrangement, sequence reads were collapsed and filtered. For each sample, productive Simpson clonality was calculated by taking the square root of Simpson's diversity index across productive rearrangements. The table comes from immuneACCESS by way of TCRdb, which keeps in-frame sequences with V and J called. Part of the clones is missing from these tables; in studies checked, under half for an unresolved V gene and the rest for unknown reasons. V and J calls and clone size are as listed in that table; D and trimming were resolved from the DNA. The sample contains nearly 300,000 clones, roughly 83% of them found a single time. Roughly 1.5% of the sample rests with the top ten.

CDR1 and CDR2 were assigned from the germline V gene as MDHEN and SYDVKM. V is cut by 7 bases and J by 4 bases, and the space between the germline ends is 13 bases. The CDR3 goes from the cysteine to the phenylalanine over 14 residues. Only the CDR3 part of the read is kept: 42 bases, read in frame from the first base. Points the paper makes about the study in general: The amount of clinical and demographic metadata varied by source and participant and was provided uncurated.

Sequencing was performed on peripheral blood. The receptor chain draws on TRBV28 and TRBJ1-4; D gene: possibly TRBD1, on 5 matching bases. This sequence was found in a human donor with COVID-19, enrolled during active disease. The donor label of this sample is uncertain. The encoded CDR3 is CASTVDGGNEKLFF. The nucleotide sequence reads TGTGCCAGCACCGTGGACGGGGGTAATGAAAAACTGTTTTTT.